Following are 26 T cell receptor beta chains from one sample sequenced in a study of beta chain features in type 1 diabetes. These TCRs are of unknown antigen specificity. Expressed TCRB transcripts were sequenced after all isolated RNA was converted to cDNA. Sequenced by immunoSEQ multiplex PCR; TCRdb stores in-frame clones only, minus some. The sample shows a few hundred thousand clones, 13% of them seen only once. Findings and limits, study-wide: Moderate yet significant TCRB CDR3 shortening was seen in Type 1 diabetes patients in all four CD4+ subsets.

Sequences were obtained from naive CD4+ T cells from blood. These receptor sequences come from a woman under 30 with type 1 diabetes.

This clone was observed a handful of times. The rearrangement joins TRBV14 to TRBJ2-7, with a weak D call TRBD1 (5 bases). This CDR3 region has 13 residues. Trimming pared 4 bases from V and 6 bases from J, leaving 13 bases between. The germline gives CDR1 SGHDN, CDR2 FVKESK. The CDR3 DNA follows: TGTGCCAGCAGCCCCCGAGGAAGGGGCGAGCAGTACTTC. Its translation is CASSPRGRGEQYF. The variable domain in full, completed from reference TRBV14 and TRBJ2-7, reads EAGVTQFPSHSVIEKGQTVTLRCDPISGHDNLYWYRRVMGKEIKFLLHFVKESKQDESGMPNNRFLAERTGGTYSTLKVQPAELEDSGVYFCASSPRGRGEQYFGPGTRLTVT.

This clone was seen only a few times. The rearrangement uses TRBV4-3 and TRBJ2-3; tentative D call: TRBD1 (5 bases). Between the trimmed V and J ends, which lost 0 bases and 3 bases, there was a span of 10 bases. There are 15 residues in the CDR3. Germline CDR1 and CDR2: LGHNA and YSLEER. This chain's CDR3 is CASSQEFRVTDTQYF. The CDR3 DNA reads TGCGCCAGCAGCCAAGAATTCAGGGTTACAGATACGCAGTATTTT.

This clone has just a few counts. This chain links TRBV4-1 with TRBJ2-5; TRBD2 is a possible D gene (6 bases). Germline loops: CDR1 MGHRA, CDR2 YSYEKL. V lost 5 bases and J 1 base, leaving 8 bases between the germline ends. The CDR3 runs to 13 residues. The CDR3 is CASSGGIQETQYF. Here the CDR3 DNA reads TGCGCCAGCAGCGGGGGGATCCAAGAGACCCAGTACTTC.

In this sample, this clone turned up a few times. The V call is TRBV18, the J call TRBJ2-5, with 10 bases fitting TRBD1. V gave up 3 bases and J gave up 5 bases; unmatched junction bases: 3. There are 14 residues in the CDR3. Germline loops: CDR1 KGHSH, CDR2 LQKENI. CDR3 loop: CASSPTGGLETQYF. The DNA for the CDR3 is TGTGCCAGCTCACCGACAGGGGGCTTGGAGACCCAGTACTTC. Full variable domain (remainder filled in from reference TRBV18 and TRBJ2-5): NAGVMQNPRHLVRRRGQEARLRCSPMKGHSHVYWYRQLPEEGLKFMVYLQKENIIDESGMPKERFSAEFPKEGPSILRIQQVVRGDSAAYFCASSPTGGLETQYFGPGTRLLVL.

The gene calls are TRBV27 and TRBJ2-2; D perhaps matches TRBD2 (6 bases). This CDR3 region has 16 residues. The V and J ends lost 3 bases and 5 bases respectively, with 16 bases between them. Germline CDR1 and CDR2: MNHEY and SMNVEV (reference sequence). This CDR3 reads CASSLAGTANTGELFF. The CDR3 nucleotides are TGTGCCAGCAGTTTGGCCGGGACTGCTAATACCGGGGAGCTGTTTTTT.

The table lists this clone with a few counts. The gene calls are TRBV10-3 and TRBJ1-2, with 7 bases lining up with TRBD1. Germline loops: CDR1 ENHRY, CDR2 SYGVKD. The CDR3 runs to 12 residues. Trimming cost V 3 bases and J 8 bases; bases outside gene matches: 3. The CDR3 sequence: CAISDPGGGYTF. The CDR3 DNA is TGTGCCATCAGTGACCCAGGGGGAGGCTACACCTTC.

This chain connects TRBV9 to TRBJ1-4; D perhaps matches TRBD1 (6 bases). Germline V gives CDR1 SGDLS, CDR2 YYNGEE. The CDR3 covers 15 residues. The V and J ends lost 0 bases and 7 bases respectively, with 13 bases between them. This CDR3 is CASSVGTGSSEKLFF. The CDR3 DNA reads TGTGCCAGCAGCGTAGGAACAGGGTCTAGTGAAAAACTGTTTTTT.

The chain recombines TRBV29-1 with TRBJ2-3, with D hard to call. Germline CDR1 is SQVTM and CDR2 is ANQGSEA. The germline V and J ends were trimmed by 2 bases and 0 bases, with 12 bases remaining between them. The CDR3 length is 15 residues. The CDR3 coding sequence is TGCAGCGTTGAAATTGTAGGCGGTAGCACAGATACGCAGTATTTT. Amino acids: CSVEIVGGSTDTQYF.

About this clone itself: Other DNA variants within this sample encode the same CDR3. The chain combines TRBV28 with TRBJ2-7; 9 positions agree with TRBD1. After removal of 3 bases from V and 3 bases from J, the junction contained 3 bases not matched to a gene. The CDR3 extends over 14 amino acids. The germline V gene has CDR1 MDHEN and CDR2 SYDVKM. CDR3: CASSLSGQGYEQYF. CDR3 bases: TGTGCCAGCAGTTTGTCGGGACAGGGCTACGAGCAGTACTTC.

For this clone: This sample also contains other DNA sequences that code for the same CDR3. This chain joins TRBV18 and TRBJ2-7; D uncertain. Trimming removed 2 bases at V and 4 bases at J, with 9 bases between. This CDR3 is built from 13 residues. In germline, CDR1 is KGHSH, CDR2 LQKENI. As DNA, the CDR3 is TGTGCCAGCTCACCAGAGGCGGCATACGAGCAGTACGTC. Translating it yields CASSPEAAYEQYV.

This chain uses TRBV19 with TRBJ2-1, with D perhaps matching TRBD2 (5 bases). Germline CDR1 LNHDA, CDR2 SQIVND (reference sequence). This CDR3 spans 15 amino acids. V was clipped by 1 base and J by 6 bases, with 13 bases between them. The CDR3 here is CASSIGSIGGNEQFF. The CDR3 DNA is TGTGCCAGTAGTATAGGGAGTATAGGAGGCAATGAGCAGTTCTTC.

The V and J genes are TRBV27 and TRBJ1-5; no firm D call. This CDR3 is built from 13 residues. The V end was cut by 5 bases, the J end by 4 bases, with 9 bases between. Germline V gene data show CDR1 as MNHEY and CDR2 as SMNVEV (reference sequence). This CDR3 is CASSRGYNQPQHF. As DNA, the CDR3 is TGTGCCAGCAGTCGAGGGTATAATCAGCCCCAGCATTTT.

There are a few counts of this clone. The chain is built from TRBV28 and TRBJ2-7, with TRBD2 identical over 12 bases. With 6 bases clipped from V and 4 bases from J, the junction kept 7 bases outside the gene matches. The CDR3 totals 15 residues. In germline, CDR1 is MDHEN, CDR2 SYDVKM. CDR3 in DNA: TGTGCCAGCAGGACGCCCGGGACTAGCGGGTACGAGCAGTACTTC. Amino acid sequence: CASRTPGTSGYEQYF.

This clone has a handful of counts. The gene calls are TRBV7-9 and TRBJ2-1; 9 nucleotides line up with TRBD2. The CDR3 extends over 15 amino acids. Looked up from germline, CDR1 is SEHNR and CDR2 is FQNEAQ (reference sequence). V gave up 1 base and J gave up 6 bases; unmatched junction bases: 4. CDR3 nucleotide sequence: TGTGCCAGCAGCTTAGGGCTAGCGGGAACCAATGAGCAGTTCTTC. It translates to CASSLGLAGTNEQFF.

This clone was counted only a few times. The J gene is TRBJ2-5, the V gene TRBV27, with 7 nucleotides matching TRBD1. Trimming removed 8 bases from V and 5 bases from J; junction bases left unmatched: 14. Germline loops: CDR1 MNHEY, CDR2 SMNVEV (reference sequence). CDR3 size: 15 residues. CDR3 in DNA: TGTGCCAGCGGGAAGGGACAGATGGGTTTGGAGACCCAGTACTTC. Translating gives CASGKGQMGLETQYF.

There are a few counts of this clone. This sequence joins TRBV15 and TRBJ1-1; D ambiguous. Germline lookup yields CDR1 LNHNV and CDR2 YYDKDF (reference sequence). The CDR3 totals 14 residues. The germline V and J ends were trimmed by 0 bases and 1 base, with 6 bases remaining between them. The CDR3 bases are TGTGCCACCAGCAGAGATGGAGCGAACACTGAAGCTTTCTTT. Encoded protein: CATSRDGANTEAFF. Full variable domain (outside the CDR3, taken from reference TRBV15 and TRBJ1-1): DAMVIQNPRYQVTQFGKPVTLSCSQTLNHNVMYWYQQKSSQAPKLLFHYYDKDFNNEADTPDNFQSRRPNTSFCFLDIRSPGLGDTAMYLCATSRDGANTEAFFGQGTRLTVV.

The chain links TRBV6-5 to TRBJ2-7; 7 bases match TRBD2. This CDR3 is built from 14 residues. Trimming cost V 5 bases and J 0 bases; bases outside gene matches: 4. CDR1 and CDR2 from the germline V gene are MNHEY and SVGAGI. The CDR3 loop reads CASSPAGFSYEQYF. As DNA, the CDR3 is TGTGCCAGCAGTCCAGCGGGGTTCTCCTACGAGCAGTACTTC.

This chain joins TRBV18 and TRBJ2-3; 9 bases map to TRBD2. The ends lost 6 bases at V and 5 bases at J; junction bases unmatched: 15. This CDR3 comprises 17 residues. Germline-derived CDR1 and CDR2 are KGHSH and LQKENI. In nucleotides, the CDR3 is TGTGCCAGCTCCCGACCCGGGAGCGGGAGGAGGCAAGATACGCAGTATTTT. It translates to CASSRPGSGRRQDTQYF.

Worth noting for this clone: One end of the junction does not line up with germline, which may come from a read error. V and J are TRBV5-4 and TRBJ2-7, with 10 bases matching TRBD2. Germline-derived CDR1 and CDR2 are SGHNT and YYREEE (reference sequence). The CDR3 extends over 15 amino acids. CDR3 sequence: CASSTGLAEIYEQYF. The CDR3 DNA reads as TGCGCCAGCAGCACAGGACTAGCGGAGATTTACGAGCAGTACTTC.

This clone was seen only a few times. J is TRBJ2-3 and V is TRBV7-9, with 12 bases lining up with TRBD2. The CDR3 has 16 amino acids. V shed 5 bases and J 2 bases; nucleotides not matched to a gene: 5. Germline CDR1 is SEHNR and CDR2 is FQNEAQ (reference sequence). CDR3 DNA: TGTGCCAGCAGCACCGGGACTAGCGGGCACACAGATACGCAGTATTTT. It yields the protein CASSTGTSGHTDTQYF.

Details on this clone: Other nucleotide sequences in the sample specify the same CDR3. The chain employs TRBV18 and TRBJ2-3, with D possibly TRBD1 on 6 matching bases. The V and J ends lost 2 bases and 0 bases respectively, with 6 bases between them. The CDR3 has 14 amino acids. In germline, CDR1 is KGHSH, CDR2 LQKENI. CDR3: CASSPGQSTDTQYF. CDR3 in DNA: TGTGCCAGCTCACCAGGACAGAGCACAGATACGCAGTATTTT.

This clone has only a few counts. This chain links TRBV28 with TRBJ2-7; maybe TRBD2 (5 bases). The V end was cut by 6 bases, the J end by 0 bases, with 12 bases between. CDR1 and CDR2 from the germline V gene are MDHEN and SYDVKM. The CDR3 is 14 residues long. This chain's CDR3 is CASRIDGNSYEQYF. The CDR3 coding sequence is TGTGCCAGCAGAATAGACGGGAACTCCTACGAGCAGTACTTC.

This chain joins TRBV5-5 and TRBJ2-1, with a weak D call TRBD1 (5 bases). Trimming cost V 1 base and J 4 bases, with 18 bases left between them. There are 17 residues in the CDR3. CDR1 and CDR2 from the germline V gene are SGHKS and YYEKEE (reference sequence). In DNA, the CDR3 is TGTGCCAGCAGCTTGCGAGTAGGGCAGGGCTGGTACAATGAGCAGTTCTTC. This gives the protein CASSLRVGQGWYNEQFF.

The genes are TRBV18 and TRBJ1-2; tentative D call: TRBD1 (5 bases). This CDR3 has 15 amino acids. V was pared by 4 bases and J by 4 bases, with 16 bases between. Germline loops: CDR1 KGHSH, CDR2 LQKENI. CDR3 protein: CASSRGRREVYGYTF. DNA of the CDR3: TGTGCCAGCTCACGGGGCCGCAGGGAAGTCTATGGCTACACCTTC.

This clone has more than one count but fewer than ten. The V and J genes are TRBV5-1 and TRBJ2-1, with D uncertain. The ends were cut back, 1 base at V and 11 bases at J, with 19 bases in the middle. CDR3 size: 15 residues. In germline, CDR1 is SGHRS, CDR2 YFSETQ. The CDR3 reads CASSLSPGVDAKQFF. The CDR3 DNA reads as TGCGCCAGCAGCTTGTCCCCGGGTGTCGACGCAAAGCAGTTCTTC.

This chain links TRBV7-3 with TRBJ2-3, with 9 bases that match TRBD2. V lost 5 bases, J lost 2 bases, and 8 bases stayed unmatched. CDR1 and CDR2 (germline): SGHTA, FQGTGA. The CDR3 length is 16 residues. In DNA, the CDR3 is TGTGCCAGCAGCCCTAGACTAGCGGTATCCACAGATACGCAGTATTTT. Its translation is CASSPRLAVSTDTQYF.